Each of the 20 T cell receptor beta chains below was sequenced from the same sample in a study of response to subunit inactivated influenza vaccine (dated by TCRdb to 2016 to 2019). The library relied on RT-PCR. Data came from an Illumina HiSeq 2500. The public reads were reanalyzed by TCRdb: fastp trimming at Q25, MiXCR alignment, in-frame beta chains only. Rows merge per CDR3 protein into single entries with the most common DNA and genes. Across this sample there are 560,000 or so distinct CDR3 sequences, with about 8% seen only once. The ten top clones hold over 10% of the sample. The sequenced sample was PBMCs from blood, obtained less than 30 months after vaccination. The receptors derive from a man between 50 and 70 years old who received an inactivated influenza vaccine. Donor details come from another sample of the same person, matched by shared clones.

This clonotype was counted ten times or more. The chain recombines TRBV7-9 with TRBJ2-1; D is unresolved. The CDR3 length is 15 residues. Trimming shortened V by 5 bases and J by 6 bases, and 17 bases separated the two germline ends. Germline CDR1 is SEHNR and CDR2 is FQNEAQ (reference sequence). CDR3 residues: CASSHFLTRRNEQFF. DNA of the CDR3: TGTGCCAGCAGCCACTTCCTCACGCGTCGCAATGAGCAGTTCTTC.

This clonotype has only a few counts. This chain uses TRBV28 with TRBJ2-7; D call uncertain. Per the germline V gene, CDR1 is MDHEN and CDR2 is SYDVKM. Trimming stripped 7 bases from V and 0 bases from J, with 13 bases between. This CDR3 spans 14 amino acids. CDR3 loop: CASTFDRGSYEQYF. The CDR3 DNA follows: TGTGCCAGCACCTTCGATAGAGGCTCCTACGAGCAGTACTTC.

The chain carries TRBV3-1 and TRBJ2-5; TRBD2 is a possible D gene (6 bases). Deletions cut 3 bases from V and 5 bases from J, with 13 bases between. Germline assignment: CDR1 LGHDT and CDR2 YNNKEL (reference sequence). This CDR3 is built from 14 residues. CDR3 nucleotides: TGTGCCAGCAGCCACGGGGGACGGGTGGAGACCCAGTACTTC. This codes for CASSHGGRVETQYF.

This clonotype appeared a single time. A read error may be the cause here, since a much bigger clone is one base away. The chain is built from TRBV28 and TRBJ2-1; no definite D call. Germline V CDR1 and CDR2: MDHEN, SYDVKM. The CDR3 runs 12 residues. CDR3 DNA sequence: TGTGCCGGCAGTTTCGATAGGGTTGAGCAGTTCTTC. Translating it yields CAGSFDRVEQFF.

This chain connects TRBV4-3 to TRBJ2-3; D remains unclear. Germline assignment: CDR1 LGHNA and CDR2 YSLEER. The CDR3 consists of 16 residues. V lost 0 bases and J 4 bases, leaving 14 bases between the germline ends. The CDR3 here is CASSQETRRGADTQYF. Written as DNA, the CDR3 is TGCGCCAGCAGCCAAGAGACGAGGAGAGGCGCAGATACGCAGTATTTT.

The J gene is TRBJ2-5, the V gene TRBV19, with D possibly being TRBD2 (6 bases). Germline V gene lookup returns CDR1 LNHDA and CDR2 SQIVND (reference sequence). V gave up 4 bases and J gave up 2 bases, with 14 bases separating them. This CDR3 contains 15 residues. The CDR3 sequence is CASSKNLATQETQYF. The DNA for the CDR3 is TGTGCCAGTAGTAAAAACCTAGCGACACAAGAGACCCAGTACTTC.

This clonotype has only a few counts. This sequence joins TRBV20-1 and TRBJ1-6; D is unresolved. CDR3 length: 15 amino acids. The ends were cut back, 5 bases at V and 6 bases at J, with 17 bases in the middle. Germline V CDR1 and CDR2: DFQATT, SNEGSKA (reference sequence). CDR3 coding DNA: TGCAGTGCTCATCCGGACCTGCTTATTAATTCACCCCTCCACTTT. Amino acids: CSAHPDLLINSPLHF.

The chain couples TRBV12-3 or TRBV12-4 to TRBJ2-2; the D gene is possibly TRBD1 (6 bases). V lost 8 bases and J 3 bases, leaving 16 bases between the germline ends. The CDR3 loop spans 15 amino acids. CDR3 sequence reads: CASRPGQGDTGELFF. DNA of the CDR3: TGTGCCAGCCGACCGGGACAAGGGGACACCGGGGAGCTGTTTTTT.

The V and J genes are TRBV12-3 or TRBV12-4 and TRBJ1-1, with D unresolved. This CDR3 region has 15 residues. Trimming took off 2 bases at V and 0 bases at J, with 10 bases between the two ends. DNA of the CDR3: TGTGCCAGCAGTTTAACTGCGGTAATGAACACTGAAGCTTTCTTT. Amino acids: CASSLTAVMNTEAFF.

The V gene is TRBV4-1, the J gene TRBJ2-5, with 8 bases identical to TRBD2. V lost 0 bases, J lost 2 bases, and 5 bases stayed unmatched. The CDR3 length is 16 residues. Germline assignment: CDR1 MGHRA and CDR2 YSYEKL. The CDR3 DNA reads as TGCGCCAGCAGCCAAGATCCTAGCGGGCATCAAGAGACCCAGTACTTC. Translating gives CASSQDPSGHQETQYF.

This clonotype was detected a few times. The rearrangement links TRBV4-2 to TRBJ2-3, with 8 bases fitting TRBD2. V lost 0 bases to trimming and J lost 5 bases; unmatched junction nucleotides: 13. Germline lookup yields CDR1 LGHNA and CDR2 YNFKEQ. The CDR3 contains 18 residues. This chain's CDR3 is CASSQDVSRRGAVDTQYF. CDR3 DNA: TGTGCCAGCAGCCAAGATGTGAGCCGGCGGGGGGCCGTAGATACGCAGTATTTT.

V gene TRBV15 combines with J gene TRBJ2-6, with a tentative D call TRBD2 (5 bases). This CDR3 has 15 amino acids. Germline V gene data show CDR1 as LNHNV and CDR2 as YYDKDF (reference sequence). The germline V and J ends were trimmed by 1 base and 4 bases, with 8 bases remaining between them. The CDR3 bases are TGTGCCACCAGCAGAGCTAGCCCCGGGGCCAACGTCCTGACTTTC. Its protein product is CATSRASPGANVLTF.

This sequence joins TRBV5-1 and TRBJ2-3, with D possibly being TRBD2 (7 bases). Germline loops: CDR1 SGHRS, CDR2 YFSETQ. The ends were cut back, 4 bases at V and 2 bases at J, with 11 bases in the middle. The CDR3 is 14 amino acids. The CDR3, as DNA: TGCGCCAGCAGCGGGGGGGACAACACAGATACGCAGTATTTT. It translates to CASSGGDNTDTQYF.

This clonotype was recorded a few times. J is TRBJ2-7 and V is TRBV28, with TRBD1 identical over 9 bases. V lost 10 bases and J lost 4; bases outside the gene matches: 5. CDR1 is MDHEN and CDR2 is SYDVKM in the germline V gene. This CDR3 spans 12 amino acids. The CDR3: CAMTGTGYEQYF. CDR3 DNA: TGTGCCATGACCGGGACAGGGTACGAGCAGTACTTC.

In this sample, this clonotype turned up a few times. The chain recombines TRBV5-1 with TRBJ2-3; 7 bases are a match to TRBD1. V trimming: 1 base; J trimming: 4 bases; junction bases outside the gene matches: 6. The CDR3 is 15 amino acids. Germline loops: CDR1 SGHRS, CDR2 YFSETQ. The CDR3 nucleotides are TGCGCCAGCAGCTTGACCACCACAGGGGCAGATACGCAGTATTTT. Residues: CASSLTTTGADTQYF.

Ten or more counts support this clonotype. This chain links TRBV9 with TRBJ1-4, with D possibly TRBD1 on 5 matching bases. There are 15 residues in the CDR3. V was cut by 0 bases and J by 5 bases, with 11 bases left in between. Per the germline V gene, CDR1 is SGDLS and CDR2 is YYNGEE. This chain's CDR3 is CASSVAGTVNEKLFF. The CDR3 nucleotides are TGTGCCAGCAGCGTAGCTGGGACGGTAAATGAAAAACTGTTTTTT.

J is TRBJ1-4 and V is TRBV11-2; 9 bases line up with TRBD1. Germline V lookup: CDR1 SGHAT, CDR2 FQNNGV. The CDR3 spans 15 residues. Trimming took 6 bases from V and 7 from J; bases not matched to a gene: 9. CDR3 DNA: TGTGCCAGCAGGTCCGGGACAGGGCGTAGTGAAAAACTGTTTTTT. Its protein product is CASRSGTGRSEKLFF.

This clonotype showed up many times. V gene TRBV5-6 combines with J gene TRBJ1-2; possibly TRBD1 for D (5 bases). Germline CDR1 and CDR2: SGHDT and YYEEEE. The CDR3 sequence is 14 residues long. The V end lost 4 bases, the J end lost 4 bases, and 14 bases lay between the germline ends. The CDR3 DNA is TGTGCCAGCAGCCCCGGGGGGGTCTCCTATGGCTACACCTTC. Encoded protein: CASSPGGVSYGYTF.

V gene TRBV5-4 combines with J gene TRBJ2-1; 12 bases are shared with TRBD2. Germline V lookup: CDR1 SGHNT, CDR2 YYREEE (reference sequence). There are 15 residues in the CDR3. Unmatched junction bases numbered 5, after V lost 3 bases and J lost 7 bases. In DNA, the CDR3 is TGTGCCAGCAGCTCGACTAGCGGGAGACTGAATGAGCAGTTCTTC. Amino acids: CASSSTSGRLNEQFF.

The V gene is TRBV24-1, the J gene TRBJ2-1; the match to TRBD2 covers 10 bases. Trimming removed 7 bases from V and 6 bases from J; junction bases left unmatched: 5. Looked up from germline, CDR1 is KGHDR and CDR2 is SFDVKD. This CDR3 is built from 14 residues. CDR3 sequence (DNA): TGTGCCACCAGCTCAAGCGGGAGGGCCAATGAGCAGTTCTTC. This encodes CATSSSGRANEQFF.